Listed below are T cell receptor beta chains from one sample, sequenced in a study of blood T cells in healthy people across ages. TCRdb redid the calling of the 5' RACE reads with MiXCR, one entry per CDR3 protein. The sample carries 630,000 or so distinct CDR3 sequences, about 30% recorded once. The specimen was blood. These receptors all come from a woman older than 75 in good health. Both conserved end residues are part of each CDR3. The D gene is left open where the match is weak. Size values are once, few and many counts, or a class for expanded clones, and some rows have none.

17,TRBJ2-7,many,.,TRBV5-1,CASSGKALDRRSYEQYF,TGCGCCAGCAGCGGTAAAGCTTTGGACAGAAGGTCCTACGAGCAGTACTTC
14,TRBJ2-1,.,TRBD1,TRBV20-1,CSARKRIGGDEQFF,TGCAGTGCTAGAAAGCGCATAGGGGGCGATGAGCAGTTCTTC
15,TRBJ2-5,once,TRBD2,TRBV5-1,CASSSLAGVQETQYF,TGCGCCAGCAGCTCACTAGCGGGAGTACAAGAGACCCAGTACTTC
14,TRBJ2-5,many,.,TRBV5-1,CASSLSMGGETQYF,TGCGCCAGCAGCTTATCGATGGGTGGTGAGACCCAGTACTTC
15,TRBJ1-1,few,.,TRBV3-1,CASSQGVKTNTEAFF,TGTGCCAGCAGCCAAGGGGTCAAGACGAACACTGAAGCTTTCTTT
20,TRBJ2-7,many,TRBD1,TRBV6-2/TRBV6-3,CASRQPEGQGGAVSSYEQYF,TGTGCCAGCAGACAACCCGAGGGACAGGGGGGCGCCGTGAGCTCCTACGAGCAGTACTTC
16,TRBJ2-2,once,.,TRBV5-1,CASSLVGGADTGELVF,TGCGCCAGCAGCTTGGTCGGGGGCGCGGACACCGGGGAGCTGGTTTTT
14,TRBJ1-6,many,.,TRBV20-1,CSAPPRPGNSPLHF,TGCAGTGCCCCGCCAAGGCCTGGGAATTCACCCCTCCACTTT
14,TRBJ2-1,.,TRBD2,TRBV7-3,CASSPTSGTNEQFF,TGTGCCAGCAGCCCGACTAGCGGGACAAATGAGCAGTTCTTC
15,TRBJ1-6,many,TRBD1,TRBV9,CASSARQGYGSPLHF,TGTGCCAGCAGCGCCCGACAGGGATATGGTTCACCCCTCCACTTT
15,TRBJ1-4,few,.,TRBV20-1,CSAIGGDTRGEKLFF,TGCAGTGCTATCGGGGGGGACACAAGGGGTGAAAAACTGTTTTTT
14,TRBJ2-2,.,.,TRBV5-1,CASSLASGSGELFF,TGCGCCAGCAGCTTGGCCAGTGGTTCCGGGGAGCTGTTTTTT
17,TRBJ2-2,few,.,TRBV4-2,CASAQILGLVGTGELFF,TGTGCCAGCGCCCAAATCCTAGGGCTAGTAGGTACCGGGGAGCTGTTTTTT
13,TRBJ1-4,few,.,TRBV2,CASDVVRGEKLFF,TGTGCCTCGGACGTTGTACGGGGAGAAAAACTGTTTTTT
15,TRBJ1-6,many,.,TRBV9,CASSVDEALNSPLHF,TGTGCCAGCAGCGTAGACGAGGCCCTTAATTCACCCCTCCACTTT
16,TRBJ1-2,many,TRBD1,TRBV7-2,CASSLPSGTVNYGYTF,TGTGCCAGCAGCTTACCGTCCGGGACAGTTAACTATGGCTACACCTTC
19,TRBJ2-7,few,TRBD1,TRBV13,CASSTRRQGEYVYGGEQYF,TGTGCCAGCAGCACCCGACGACAGGGGGAATATGTCTATGGGGGCGAGCAGTACTTC
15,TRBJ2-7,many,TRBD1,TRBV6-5,CASSRSGDRVYEQYF,TGTGCCAGCAGTCGTTCGGGGGACAGGGTCTACGAGCAGTACTTC
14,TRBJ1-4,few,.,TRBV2,CASRETATNEKLFF,TGTGCCAGCAGAGAGACAGCAACTAATGAAAAACTGTTTTTT
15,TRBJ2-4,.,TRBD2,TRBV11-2,CAGSPYLAGTAGQYF,TGTGCCGGCAGCCCGTATCTAGCGGGGACGGCCGGGCAGTACTTC
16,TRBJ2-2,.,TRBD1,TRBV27,CASSFPGTGVPGERFF,TGTGCCAGCAGTTTCCCAGGGACAGGGGTCCCCGGGGAGCGGTTTTTT
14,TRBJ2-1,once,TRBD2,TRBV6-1,CASTRTSGQETQFF,TGCGCCAGCACCCGGACTAGCGGCCAAGAGACCCAGTTCTTC
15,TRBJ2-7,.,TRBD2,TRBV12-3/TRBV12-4,CASRRAGGPSGEQYF,TGTGCCAGCAGACGAGCGGGAGGGCCTTCCGGAGAGCAGTACTTC
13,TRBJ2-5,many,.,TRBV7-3,CASSFGAKETQYF,TGTGCCAGCAGCTTCGGGGCCAAAGAGACCCAGTACTTC
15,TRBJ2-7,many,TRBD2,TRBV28,CASSLSTSGSYEQYF,TGTGCCAGCAGTTTATCGACTAGCGGCTCCTACGAGCAGTACTTC
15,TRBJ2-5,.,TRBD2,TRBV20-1,CSARDRRLAYNEQYF,TGCAGTGCTAGAGATAGGAGACTAGCGTACAATGAGCAGTACTTC
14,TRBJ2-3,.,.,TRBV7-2,CATPAGRLTDTQYF,TGTGCCACTCCGGCGGGACGGCTGACAGATACGCAGTATTTT
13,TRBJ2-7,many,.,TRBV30,CAWSALGGYEQYF,TGTGCCTGGAGTGCGCTAGGGGGCTACGAGCAGTACTTC
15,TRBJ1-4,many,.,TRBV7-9,CASSLVQGHNEKLFF,TGTGCCAGCAGCTTAGTGCAGGGCCATAATGAAAAACTGTTTTTT
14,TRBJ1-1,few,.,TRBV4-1,CASSHAGTGTEAFF,TGCGCCAGCAGCCACGCCGGGACGGGCACTGAAGCTTTCTTT
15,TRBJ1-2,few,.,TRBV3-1,CASSQGCRAVYGYTF,TGTGCCAGCAGCCAAGGTTGCAGGGCGGTCTATGGCTACACCTTC
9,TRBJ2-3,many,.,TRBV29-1,CSAGDTQYF,TGCAGCGCGGGGGATACGCAGTATTTT
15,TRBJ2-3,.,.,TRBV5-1,CASSSRGRNPDTQYF,TGCGCCAGCAGCTCCCGAGGGCGAAACCCAGATACGCAGTATTTT
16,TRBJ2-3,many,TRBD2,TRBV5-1,CASSGTSGVITDTQYF,TGCGCCAGCAGCGGAACTAGCGGGGTAATCACAGATACGCAGTATTTT
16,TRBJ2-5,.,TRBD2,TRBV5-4,CASSLVAGREKETQYF,TGTGCCAGCAGCTTGGTGGCGGGGAGGGAGAAAGAGACCCAGTACTTC